These 2 T cell receptor beta chains came from one sample sequenced in a study of T cell responses to AZD1222 COVID-19 vaccine. Sequencing used immunoSEQ multiplex PCR; TCRdb keeps in-frame clones, though not all of them. The table includes about 160,000 clones, about 92% detected once. Material: peripheral blood, obtained 28 days after the second AZD1222 dose. The receptor source for this set is an adult who received the AZD1222 COVID-19 vaccine.

This clone was seen a handful of times. This CDR3 reads CASSGIPETVTGGYTF. Written as DNA, the CDR3 is TGTGCCAGTAGTGGGATCCCTGAGACGGTCACAGGCGGCTACACCTTC. V gene TRBV19 combines with J gene TRBJ1-2; D possibly corresponds to TRBD1 (5 bases). Germline V lookup: CDR1 LNHDA, CDR2 SQIVND (reference sequence). This CDR3 has 16 residues. V lost 5 bases to trimming and J lost 8 bases, with 24 bases between them.

This rearrangement joins TRBV28 to TRBJ1-2; a weak D match, TRBD1 (6 bases). The ends were cut back, 9 bases at V and 8 bases at J, with 22 bases in the middle. Germline-derived CDR1 and CDR2 are MDHEN and SYDVKM. The CDR3 totals 14 residues. CDR3 DNA: TGTGCCAGTATCAACGGGGGGGCACGGCAGGGCTACACCTTC. Amino acids: CASINGGARQGYTF.